The T cell receptor (beta chain) under discussion was sequenced for a study of T cells and Merkel cell carcinoma outcomes (dated by TCRdb to 2018 to 2020). In the study overall: The tumor T-cell repertoire, together with T-cell density, was examined as a predictor of clinical outcome in patients with Merkel cell carcinoma.

The samples were obtained from people who had Merkel cell carcinoma. On the study overall, not on this receptor specifically: Clinical outcomes in Merkel cell carcinoma patients were reported to be predicted by T-cell repertoire features combined with T-cell density.

With regard to this clone: The antigen it binds to is not known. Within one base of it there is no much larger clone, and no base qualities were kept.

Library construction relied on the immunoSEQ multiplex PCR assay. The clones in this table, taken by TCRdb from immuneACCESS, are in-frame only. Not every clone is retained; where verified, under half of the shortfall comes from an unresolved V gene, and the cause of the rest is unknown. The sample yields about 19,000 clones; approximately 80% were counted once. The ten top clones hold approximately 2.8% of the sample. V is pruned by 4 bases and J by 4 bases, leaving 6 bases of the junction without a gene match. CDR1 and CDR2 are drawn from the germline V gene (reference sequence): LNHDA, SQIVND. The CDR3 sequence holds 15 residues, the cysteine and phenylalanine included. Kept here is only the CDR3 DNA, which spans 45 bases and is read in frame from base 1.

Recombination connected TRBV19 to TRBJ1-1; TRBD1 agrees with 10 junctional bases. Material: tumor tissue from Merkel cell carcinoma. This clonotype originated in a human donor with Merkel cell carcinoma. The CDR3 reads CASSRGQGFGTEAFF. The DNA sequence is TGTGCCAGTAGTAGGGGACAGGGGTTCGGCACTGAAGCTTTCTTT.